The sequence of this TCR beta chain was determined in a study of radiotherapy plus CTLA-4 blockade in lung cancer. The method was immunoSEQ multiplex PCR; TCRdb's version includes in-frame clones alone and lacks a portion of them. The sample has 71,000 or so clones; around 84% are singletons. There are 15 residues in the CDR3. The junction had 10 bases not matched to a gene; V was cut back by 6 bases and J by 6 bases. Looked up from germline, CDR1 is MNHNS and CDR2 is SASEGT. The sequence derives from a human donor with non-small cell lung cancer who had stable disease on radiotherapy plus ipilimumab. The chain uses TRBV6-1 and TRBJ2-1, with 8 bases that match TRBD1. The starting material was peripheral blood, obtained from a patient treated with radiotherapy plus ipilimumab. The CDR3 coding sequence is TGTGCCAGCAGCTCCGGACAGGGCTACGGCAATGAGCAGTTCTTC. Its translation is CASSSGQGYGNEQFF.